These T cell receptor beta chains were read from a single sample in a study of blood T cell repertoires in COVID-19. Some clones are missing from TCRdb's copy, which holds only in-frame ones; the method was immunoSEQ multiplex PCR. The sample yields around 270,000 clones, roughly 89% seen once. Sequencing input: peripheral blood. The receptors derive from a man between 25 and 39 years old with acute or convalescent COVID-19. Both conserved end residues are part of each CDR3. The listing skips clone size in some rows; elsewhere it reads once, few, many or a size class.

len: 13
abundance: -
v_gene: TRBV28
CDR3aa: CASSYRETLTQYF

len: 15
abundance: -
v_gene: TRBV7-9
CDR3aa: CASSLSGVQGDGYTF

len: 18
abundance: once
v_gene: TRBV4-2
CDR3aa: CACSHGLLAGGQQETQYF

len: 17
abundance: -
v_gene: TRBV4-1
CDR3aa: CASSQGRGPISGNTIYF

len: 16
abundance: -
v_gene: TRBV6-5
CDR3aa: CASSYSSRQGANIQYF

len: 15
abundance: -
v_gene: TRBV7-2
CDR3aa: CASSLQSFSSNEQFF

len: 15
abundance: -
v_gene: TRBV28
CDR3aa: CASRTGGGGNTEAFF

len: 16
abundance: -
v_gene: TRBV6-1
CDR3aa: CASSVLPGIGQETQYF

len: 14
abundance: -
v_gene: TRBV30
CDR3aa: CAWAWTPNTGELFF

len: 13
abundance: -
v_gene: TRBV27
CDR3aa: CASSLSRGDEQYF

len: 14
abundance: -
v_gene: TRBV28
CDR3aa: CASTPGYAYTEAFF

len: 14
abundance: -
v_gene: TRBV28
CDR3aa: CASSFGGGRTEAFF

len: 13
abundance: -
v_gene: TRBV15
CDR3aa: CATSRGDSSGYTF

len: 13
abundance: once
v_gene: TRBV12-3/TRBV12-4
CDR3aa: CASSLAPQETQYF

len: 16
abundance: -
v_gene: TRBV3-1/TRBV3-2
CDR3aa: CASSHLGTGGGTEAFF

len: 14
abundance: -
v_gene: TRBV6-2/TRBV6-3
CDR3aa: CASSYWGRSYEQYF

len: 15
abundance: -
v_gene: TRBV6-5
CDR3aa: CASALRGRNTGELFF

len: 13
abundance: once
v_gene: TRBV28
CDR3aa: CASKEVLNTEAFF

len: 12
abundance: -
v_gene: TRBV5-1
CDR3aa: CASSLEGVEAFF

len: 13
abundance: once
v_gene: TRBV30
CDR3aa: CAWNRDSNQPQHF

len: 13
abundance: -
v_gene: TRBV2
CDR3aa: CASRQISYNEQFF

len: 15
abundance: -
v_gene: TRBV5-4
CDR3aa: CASSLGGRGQETQYF

len: 15
abundance: -
v_gene: TRBV5-8
CDR3aa: CASSLSRGGDNEQFF

len: 13
abundance: -
v_gene: TRBV5-5
CDR3aa: CASTRTGGYGYTF

len: 14
abundance: -
v_gene: TRBV6-2/TRBV6-3
CDR3aa: CASSPRHPNTEAFF

len: 16
abundance: -
v_gene: TRBV18
CDR3aa: CASSPRTGGRGNEQFF

len: 14
abundance: -
v_gene: TRBV6-1
CDR3aa: CASSERQGRSPLHF

len: 15
abundance: -
v_gene: TRBV27
CDR3aa: CASSLASGGANEQFF

len: 15
abundance: -
v_gene: TRBV10-3
CDR3aa: CAISGPGQGRYGYTF

len: 16
abundance: -
v_gene: TRBV28
CDR3aa: CASSSSDRGVNQPQHF

len: 14
abundance: -
v_gene: TRBV9
CDR3aa: CASSPWTGEETQYF

len: 10
abundance: -
v_gene: TRBV7-9
CDR3aa: CAGGWAGYTF

len: 19
abundance: -
v_gene: TRBV29-1
CDR3aa: CSVEDLRGQGFLPNTEAFF

len: 16
abundance: -
v_gene: TRBV6-1
CDR3aa: CASSEIEIHSNQPQHF

len: 13
abundance: -
v_gene: TRBV28
CDR3aa: CASSQDRGLGYTF

len: 14
abundance: -
v_gene: TRBV6-5
CDR3aa: CASSRSTGKNIQYF

len: 13
abundance: -
v_gene: TRBV21-1
CDR3aa: CASSKKLGQGQYF

len: 14
abundance: -
v_gene: TRBV6-5
CDR3aa: CASSLSGSGQPQHF

len: 14
abundance: -
v_gene: TRBV28
CDR3aa: CASSFRGSGNTIYF

len: 14
abundance: -
v_gene: TRBV18
CDR3aa: CASSHGQGEETQYF

len: 16
abundance: -
v_gene: TRBV30
CDR3aa: CALETSGRASFNEQFF

len: 14
abundance: once
v_gene: TRBV7-2
CDR3aa: CASSLQGVGNTIYF

len: 15
abundance: -
v_gene: TRBV6-5
CDR3aa: CASSGTGTSGYEQFF

len: 14
abundance: -
v_gene: TRBV19
CDR3aa: CASGTSGPKETQYF